These 14 T cell receptor beta chains were all obtained from the same sample, sequenced in a study of blood T cell repertoires in COVID-19. Sequencing was performed with immunoSEQ multiplex PCR; in TCRdb, only in-frame clones are kept and a portion is missing. The sample includes approximately 130,000 clones, around nine tenths of them seen just once. The sample comprised PBMCs or T cells enriched from blood (not recorded which). The source of these receptors is a woman aged 50 to 60 who had recovered from COVID-19.

This chain uses TRBV19 with TRBJ1-6; TRBD1 matches at 10 bases. The ends lost 7 bases at V and 9 bases at J; junction bases unmatched: 3. The CDR3 runs to 13 residues. The germline CDR1 and CDR2 sequences are LNHDA and SQIVND (reference sequence). The CDR3 region is CASIGQGVSPLHF. CDR3 DNA sequence: TGTGCCAGTATCGGACAGGGGGTTTCACCCCTCCACTTT.

The V gene is TRBV4-3, the J gene TRBJ2-5; maybe TRBD2 (6 bases). The V and J ends lost 0 bases and 3 bases respectively, with 17 bases between them. Germline V CDR1 and CDR2: LGHNA, YSLEER. The CDR3 totals 17 residues. The CDR3 is CASSQDGGGALEETQYF. Here the CDR3 DNA reads TGCGCCAGCAGCCAAGATGGAGGCGGGGCCCTTGAAGAGACCCAGTACTTC.

The chain carries TRBV4-1 and TRBJ1-1, with a possible D match to TRBD1 (6 bases). V dropped 2 bases and J dropped 6 bases, with 10 bases sitting between them. Germline lookup yields CDR1 MGHRA and CDR2 YSYEKL. The CDR3 extends over 13 amino acids. The CDR3 coding sequence is TGCGCCAGCAGCCAACCTCAGGGGCCTGAAGCTTTCTTT. The encoded protein is CASSQPQGPEAFF.

The chain joins TRBV7-9 to TRBJ2-1, with 9 bases identical to TRBD1. The germline V gene has CDR1 SEHNR and CDR2 FQNEAQ (reference sequence). This CDR3 is 15 amino acids long. The ends lost 5 bases at V and 3 bases at J; junction bases unmatched: 5. In DNA, the CDR3 is TGTGCCAGCAGCCCGCGGACAGGGGTCTACAATGAGCAGTTCTTC. It is translated as CASSPRTGVYNEQFF. Based on the CDR3 plus reference TRBV7-9 and TRBJ2-1, the full variable domain is DTGVSQNPRHKITKRGQNVTFRCDPISEHNRLYWYRQTLGQGPEFLTYFQNEAQLEKSRLLSDRFSAERPKGSFSTLEIQRTEQGDSAMYLCASSPRTGVYNEQFFGPGTRLTVL.

The rearrangement joins TRBV7-2 to TRBJ2-1; 10 bases align to TRBD2. V lost 1 base and J lost 7; bases outside the gene matches: 4. The CDR3 covers 15 residues. Germline lookup yields CDR1 SGHTA and CDR2 FQGNSA. Here the CDR3 DNA reads TGTGCCAGCAGCTTAGTAGCGGGGGGCTCTAATGAGCAGTTCTTC. Protein: CASSLVAGGSNEQFF.

CDR3 sequence: CASSPGAGGPGELFF. CDR3 DNA sequence: TGCGCCAGCAGCCCCGGGGCAGGGGGCCCCGGGGAGCTGTTTTTT. V gene TRBV5-1 combines with J gene TRBJ2-2, with TRBD1 identical over 8 bases. The V and J ends lost 4 bases and 6 bases, in that order; junction bases with no gene match: 8. This CDR3 comprises 15 residues. CDR1 is SGHRS and CDR2 is YFSETQ in the germline V gene.

V is TRBV2 and J is TRBJ2-1; TRBD2 matches at 12 bases. Looked up from germline, CDR1 is SNHLY and CDR2 is FYNNEI. The V gene end was trimmed by 5 bases and the J gene end by 11 bases; junction bases not matched to a gene: 1. The length of the CDR3 is 12 residues. The CDR3 DNA follows: TGTGCCAGCAGTACTAGCGGGGGGCAGCAGTTCTTC. It specifies CASSTSGGQQFF.

This chain connects TRBV2 to TRBJ2-7; no clear D. Trimming removed 8 bases at V and 4 bases at J, with 12 bases between. The CDR3 covers 12 residues. Germline V lookup: CDR1 SNHLY, CDR2 FYNNEI. CDR3 bases: TGTGCCAGCTCATATACACCTTACGAGCAGTACTTC. Translated: CASSYTPYEQYF.

This chain joins TRBV27 and TRBJ2-7; D gene ambiguous. From germline, CDR1 is MNHEY and CDR2 SMNVEV (reference sequence). The length of the CDR3 is 12 residues. The V and J ends lost 6 bases and 6 bases respectively, with 12 bases between them. The CDR3: CASSPSRGEQYF. The CDR3 region has the DNA TGTGCCAGCAGCCCCTCTCGAGGCGAGCAGTACTTC.

V usage is TRBV19 and J usage is TRBJ1-4; D perhaps matches TRBD1 (6 bases). The CDR3 length is 12 residues. Germline V CDR1 and CDR2: LNHDA, SQIVND (reference sequence). CDR3 loop: CASGRGNEKLFF. CDR3 DNA sequence: TGTGCTTCGGGGAGGGGGAATGAAAAACTGTTTTTT.

V and J are TRBV25-1 and TRBJ1-4; D perhaps matches TRBD1 (6 bases). Deletions cut 2 bases from V and 7 bases from J, with 14 bases between. Germline lookup yields CDR1 MGHDK and CDR2 SYGVNS. The CDR3 contains 15 residues. For the CDR3, the DNA is TGTGCCAGCAGTGAAGAGGGCAGGGGATCTGAAAAACTGTTTTTT. This gives the protein CASSEEGRGSEKLFF.

This clone occurred a few times. V and J are TRBV2 and TRBJ2-7, with a weak D call TRBD1 (5 bases). V was shortened by 6 bases and J by 7 bases, with 19 bases between the two germline ends. In germline, CDR1 is SNHLY, CDR2 FYNNEI. The CDR3 sequence is 14 residues long. In DNA, the CDR3 is TGTGCCAGCAGGATGGAAAGTAGCAGGGTGGAGCAGTACTTC. Its protein product is CASRMESSRVEQYF. Together with reference TRBV2 and TRBJ2-7, the CDR3 gives the full variable domain: EPEVTQTPSHQVTQMGQEVILRCVPISNHLYFYWYRQILGQKVEFLVSFYNNEISEKSEIFDDQFSVERPDGSNFTLKIRSTKLEDSAMYFCASRMESSRVEQYFGPGTRLTVT.

This clone was seen more than once but under ten times. The V and J genes are TRBV6-1 and TRBJ2-7; 12 positions agree with TRBD2. Trimming took 2 bases from V and 0 from J; bases not matched to a gene: 2. Germline values: CDR1 MNHNS, CDR2 SASEGT. This CDR3 is built from 16 residues. The CDR3 nucleotides are TGTGCCAGCAGTGAACTGACTAGCGGGGGCTCCTACGAGCAGTACTTC. Protein product: CASSELTSGGSYEQYF.

The chain employs TRBV9 and TRBJ2-3; 8 positions agree with TRBD2. CDR1 is SGDLS and CDR2 is YYNGEE in the germline V gene. This CDR3 is built from 15 residues. Unmatched junction bases numbered 2, after V lost 1 base and J lost 1 base. CDR3 bases: TGTGCCAGCAGCGTAACCGGGGGGGGCACAGATACGCAGTATTTT. It specifies CASSVTGGGTDTQYF.